This TCR beta chain was sequenced for a study of Graves' ophthalmopathy and Graves' hyperthyroidism. It was from 9.5 to 10 ml of fresh peripheral blood that the PBMCs came. The CDR3 covers 14 residues. The V end was cut by 2 bases, the J end by 5 bases, with 12 bases between. CDR1 MNHEY and CDR2 SVGAGI come from the germline V gene. TCR beta CDR3 regions were amplified from RNA transcripts. In the first round, RT-PCR was carried out with HTBI primers, and a multiplex PCR formed the second round. MiXCR, applied by TCRdb to the multiplex PCR reads, yields one record per CDR3 protein. This sample has about 400,000 distinct CDR3 sequences, with around 21% found just once. This clonotype showed up many times.

The sample comprised peripheral blood. The gene calls are TRBV6-5 and TRBJ2-5, with D uncertain. The receptor comes from a woman between 18 and 29 years old with stable Graves' hyperthyroidism. The CDR3 DNA reads TGTGCCAGCAGTTACGAGCCTCCTGGGGAGACCCAGTACTTC. Protein sequence: CASSYEPPGETQYF.